These 8 T cell receptor beta chains were all obtained from the same sample, sequenced in a study of T cell responses to AZD1222 COVID-19 vaccine. Clones were sequenced by immunoSEQ multiplex PCR, and TCRdb holds only the in-frame ones, with some missing. The table lists fewer than 200,000 clones, 92% of them singletons. The source material was peripheral blood, sampled on day 0 of AZD1222 vaccination. The receptors come from an adult in good health.

Comment on this clone: One junction end does not reproduce the germline sequence, and a read error may be involved. The J gene is TRBJ1-4, the V gene TRBV30, with D perhaps TRBD1 (5 bases). Germline V gene sequence: CDR1 GTSNPN, CDR2 SVGIG (reference sequence). This CDR3 region has 10 residues. CDR3 in amino acids: CAWRPPGDLF. In nucleotides, the CDR3 is TGTGCCTGGAGGCCCCCGGGGGACCTTTTT. Complete variable domain (other parts from reference TRBV30 and TRBJ1-4): SQTIHQWPATLVQPVGSPLSLECTVEGTSNPNLYWYRQAAGRGLQLLFYSVGIGQISSEVPQNLSASRPQDRQFILSSKKLLLSDSGFYLCAWRPPGDLFGSGTQLSVL.

The chain uses TRBV7-9 and TRBJ2-1; 11 nucleotides match TRBD2. In germline, CDR1 is SEHNR, CDR2 FQNEAQ (reference sequence). J gave up 7 bases and V 6 bases, and 2 bases lay outside the gene matches. The CDR3 sequence is 13 residues long. The CDR3 is CASRTSGSNEQFF. The CDR3 DNA sequence: TGTGCCAGCAGAACTAGCGGGAGTAATGAGCAGTTCTTC.

The chain carries TRBV10-1 and TRBJ1-4, with 9 nucleotides matching TRBD1. This CDR3 is 19 amino acids long. Unmatched junction bases numbered 20, after V lost 8 bases and J lost 4 bases. CDR1 and CDR2 from the germline V gene are WNHNN and SYGVQD (reference sequence). The CDR3 is CASLKYGGQGPRSNEKLFF. CDR3 nucleotides: TGCGCCAGCCTCAAATACGGAGGACAGGGGCCGCGCAGTAATGAAAAACTGTTTTTT.

The chain joins TRBV10-1 to TRBJ2-7, with 7 bases matching TRBD1. Trimming took 5 bases from V and 3 from J; bases not matched to a gene: 4. Germline V lookup: CDR1 WNHNN, CDR2 SYGVQD (reference sequence). The CDR3 loop spans 13 amino acids. The CDR3 DNA follows: TGCGCCAGCAGTCTCGACAGGGTCTACGAGCAGTACTTC. Its translation: CASSLDRVYEQYF.

Only a few counts were recorded for this clone. The J gene is TRBJ2-1, the V gene TRBV9, with D uncertain. The CDR3 totals 13 residues. V lost 3 bases, J lost 4 bases, and 8 bases lay in between. The germline V gene encodes CDR1 SGDLS and CDR2 YYNGEE. CDR3 in DNA: TGTGCCAGCAGCGCGCCCCTTTACAATGAGCAGTTCTTC. Its translation: CASSAPLYNEQFF.

This clone occurred once. CDR3 sequence (DNA): TGTGCCACCAGCAGAGGGGGGGATCGCACCTACGAGCAGTACTTC. As protein: CATSRGGDRTYEQYF. The chain carries TRBV15 and TRBJ2-7, with a tentative D call TRBD2 (6 bases). Germline V gene lookup returns CDR1 LNHNV and CDR2 YYDKDF (reference sequence). The CDR3 contains 15 residues. Trimming pared 1 base from V and 2 bases from J, leaving 12 bases between.

The V gene is TRBV15, the J gene TRBJ2-3, with TRBD2 identical over 7 bases. The V and J ends lost 1 base and 1 base, in that order; junction bases with no gene match: 5. The CDR3 is 16 residues long. Germline CDR1 is LNHNV and CDR2 is YYDKDF (reference sequence). The CDR3 sequence is CATSRARGLRTDTQYF. The DNA for the CDR3 is TGTGCCACCAGCAGAGCGCGGGGACTACGCACAGATACGCAGTATTTT.

The rearrangement links TRBV19 to TRBJ2-1, with D perhaps assigned TRBD1 or TRBD2 (5 bases each). Looked up from germline, CDR1 is LNHDA and CDR2 is SQIVND (reference sequence). The germline V and J ends were trimmed by 3 bases and 11 bases, with 17 bases remaining between them. This CDR3 region has 14 residues. CDR3 in DNA: TGTGCCAGTAGTATTGGGGACCACACCACCCAGCAGTTCTTC. Translating gives CASSIGDHTTQQFF.